This T cell receptor beta chain was identified during a study of beta chain features in type 1 diabetes. Study overall: Cell yields, gender and age were comparable in patients and healthy donors. Sorted cell examination encompassed approximately 110 million cells across all samples.

The germline gives CDR1 SNHLY, CDR2 FYNNEI. Trimming cost V 6 bases and J 1 base, with 13 bases left between them. The CDR3 loop spans 15 amino acids. This clone was counted only a few times. The antigen is unknown. The study's findings and limits: Sampled from patients, naive, central memory and Treg TCRB repertoires appeared more similar than those sampled from healthy donors. All four CD4+ subsets of Type 1 diabetes patients contained TCRB CDR3s that were moderately but significantly shorter.

Expressed TCRB transcripts got sequenced, as all isolated RNA was reverse transcribed. Read counts averaged roughly 3.7 million for samples of naive, central memory and regulatory T cells. Libraries were prepared by immunoSEQ multiplex PCR; TCRdb keeps only in-frame clonotypes and omits some of them. The sample yields some 190,000 clones, around 8% seen once. The sequence was obtained from a woman in her forties with type 1 diabetes. The sample comprised central memory CD4+ T cells from blood. The chain uses TRBV2 and TRBJ1-5, with a tentative D call TRBD1 (6 bases). Here the CDR3 reads CASSAGGKSNQPQHF. DNA for the CDR3: TGTGCCAGCAGCGCGGGGGGCAAGAGCAATCAGCCCCAGCATTTT.